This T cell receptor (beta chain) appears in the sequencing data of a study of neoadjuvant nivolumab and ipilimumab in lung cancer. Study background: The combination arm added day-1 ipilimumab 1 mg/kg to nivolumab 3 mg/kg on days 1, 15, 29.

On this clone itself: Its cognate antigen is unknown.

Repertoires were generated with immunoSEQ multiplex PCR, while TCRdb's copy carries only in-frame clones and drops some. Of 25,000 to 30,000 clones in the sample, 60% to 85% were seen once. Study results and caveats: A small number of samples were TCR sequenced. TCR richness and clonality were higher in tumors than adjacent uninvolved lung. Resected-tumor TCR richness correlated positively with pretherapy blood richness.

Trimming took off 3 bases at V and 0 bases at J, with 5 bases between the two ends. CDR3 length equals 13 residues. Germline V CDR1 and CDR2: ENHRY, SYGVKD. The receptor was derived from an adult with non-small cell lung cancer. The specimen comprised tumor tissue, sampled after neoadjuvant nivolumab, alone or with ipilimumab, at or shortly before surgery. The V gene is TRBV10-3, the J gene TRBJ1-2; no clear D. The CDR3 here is CAISDTANYGYTF. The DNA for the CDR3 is TGTGCCATCAGTGACACTGCTAACTATGGCTACACCTTC.